Listed below are T cell receptor beta chains from one sample, sequenced in a study of blood T cell repertoires in COVID-19. Measured with immunoSEQ multiplex PCR; TCRdb has only the in-frame clones, and not every one. The sample lists about 62,000 clones; around 91% were seen once. Sequenced material: peripheral blood. The receptors originated from a woman aged 55-75 years with COVID-19, enrolled during active disease. CDR3s include the opening cysteine and the closing phenylalanine or tryptophan.

V,J,CDR3
TRBV9,TRBJ2-2,CASSARQGLTGELFF
TRBV2,TRBJ1-1,CARSTGVAEAFF
TRBV24-1,TRBJ2-7,CATSDSGRGQGLYF
TRBV14,TRBJ2-5,CASSLTGLGETQYF
TRBV11-2,TRBJ2-2,CASSLGGSSGTFTGELFF
TRBV7-2,TRBJ1-6,CASSYGGAGSSSYNSPLHF
TRBV7-2,TRBJ2-7,CASSLFGDEQYF
TRBV7-8,TRBJ2-5,CASSFGETQYF
TRBV6-2/TRBV6-3,TRBJ2-1,CASSSIAGGYNEQFF
TRBV27,TRBJ2-3,CASSLSLVSDTQYF
TRBV3-1/TRBV3-2,TRBJ1-5,CASRGTGVGQPQHF
TRBV19,TRBJ2-7,CASSQVAGYEQYF
TRBV6-2/TRBV6-3,TRBJ2-7,CASSYSTATSYEQYF
TRBV27,TRBJ2-1,CASQTSALDNEQFF
TRBV12-3/TRBV12-4,TRBJ1-2,CASSRTGWHGYTF
TRBV5-8,TRBJ2-7,CASSLQGFNEQYF
TRBV27,TRBJ2-1,CASSPGLAGGPLRPKQFF
TRBV30,TRBJ2-7,CAWSVALSSYEQYF
TRBV24-1,TRBJ2-1,CATATSGILDEQFF
TRBV27,TRBJ2-7,CASSRQVFSYEQYF
TRBV7-9,TRBJ1-5,CASSTGSSARQQPQHF
TRBV9,TRBJ1-4,CASSVGAGGYSNEKLFF
TRBV25-1,TRBJ1-6,CASSGPTTGSSPLHF
TRBV6-5,TRBJ2-3,CASSPRRDTQYF
TRBV6-6,TRBJ2-1,CASSYSSSGRDEQFF
TRBV5-1,TRBJ2-1,CASSLEASSSYNEQFF
TRBV15,TRBJ1-4,CATSSGAREKLFF
TRBV29-1,TRBJ1-3,CSVLTGGGENTIYF
TRBV6-5,TRBJ2-2,CASIRTTTTGELFF
TRBV19,TRBJ2-5,CASSMVGLAGGGQETQYF
TRBV7-9,TRBJ2-7,CASSLVLAGRGNEQYF
TRBV6-5,TRBJ1-3,CATKGGSGNTIYF
TRBV5-6,TRBJ1-5,CASSLGGGSNQPQHF
TRBV21-1,TRBJ2-7,CASSKGASGSYEQYF
TRBV18,TRBJ2-5,CASSSTVQETQYF
TRBV30,TRBJ2-7,CAWSMGEAEQYF
TRBV11-3,TRBJ1-5,CASSLVRDRGYQPQHF
TRBV24-1,TRBJ2-4,CATSDSPSRNIQYF
TRBV4-1,TRBJ2-7,CASSQDRGLNYEQYF
TRBV2,TRBJ1-6,CASSDGSSSSYNSPLHF
TRBV19,TRBJ1-3,CASSRDGSSGNTIYF
TRBV15,TRBJ2-1,CATSRGLAGTYNEQFF
TRBV19,TRBJ1-4,CASSAGGVNEKLFF
TRBV27,TRBJ1-4,CASSFLGAGNEKLFF
TRBV28,TRBJ2-7,CASSFSGTAWGYF
TRBV29-1,TRBJ1-3,CSVARGTGNTIYF
TRBV10-3,TRBJ1-1,CAITETANTEAFF
TRBV24-1,TRBJ2-7,CATSDSGLPTYEQYF
TRBV5-1,TRBJ2-5,CASSLRQGDGETQYF
TRBV6-2/TRBV6-3,TRBJ2-7,CASSYTQGNEQYF
TRBV6-2/TRBV6-3,TRBJ2-2,CASSSYTGELFF
TRBV24-1,TRBJ1-5,CATSAGGTVIQPQHF
TRBV6-1,TRBJ1-5,CASSEAIPAGQPQHF
TRBV18,TRBJ1-6,CASSQDSTVNSPLHF
TRBV10-3,TRBJ1-2,CAIQGNYGYTF
TRBV6-5,TRBJ1-1,CASSRQTGGTEAFF
TRBV11-2,TRBJ1-1,CASSTLPGTGALTEAFF
TRBV30,TRBJ2-7,CAWSVGSGHGSYEQYF
TRBV5-5,TRBJ2-5,CASSHKPGQASGKGETQYF